This T cell receptor (beta chain) was found in a study of response to subunit inactivated influenza vaccine. The CDR3 is made up of 13 amino acids. From germline, CDR1 is MGHRA and CDR2 YSYEKL. The germline V and J ends were trimmed by 1 base and 5 bases, with 8 bases remaining between them. One entry per CDR3 protein results from TCRdb running MiXCR on the RT-PCR reads. In the table there are 300,000 to 350,000 distinct CDR3 sequences, 20% to 25% of which are singletons. This clonotype was observed at least ten times. The V gene is TRBV4-1, the J gene TRBJ1-1; D is unresolved. This TCR derives from a man between 50 and 75 years old who received an inactivated influenza vaccine. Sequences were derived from PBMCs from blood, sampled about 19 months after vaccination. The CDR3 nucleotides read TGCGCCAGCAGCCAAGTATCCGGGACTGAAGCTTTCTTT. This encodes CASSQVSGTEAFF.